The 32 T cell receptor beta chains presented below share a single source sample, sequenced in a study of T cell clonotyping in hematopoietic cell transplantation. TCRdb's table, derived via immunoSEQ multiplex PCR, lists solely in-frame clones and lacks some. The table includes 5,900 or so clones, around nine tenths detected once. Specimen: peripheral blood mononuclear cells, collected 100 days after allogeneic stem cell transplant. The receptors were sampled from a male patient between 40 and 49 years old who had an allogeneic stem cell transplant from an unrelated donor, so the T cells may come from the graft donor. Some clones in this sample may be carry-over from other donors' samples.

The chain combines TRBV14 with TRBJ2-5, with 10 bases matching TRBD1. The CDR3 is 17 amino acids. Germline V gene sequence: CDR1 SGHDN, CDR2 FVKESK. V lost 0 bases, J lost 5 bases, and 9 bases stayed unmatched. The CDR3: CASSQERDRGRTETQYF. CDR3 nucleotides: TGTGCCAGCAGCCAAGAGAGGGACAGGGGCCGGACGGAGACCCAGTACTTC.

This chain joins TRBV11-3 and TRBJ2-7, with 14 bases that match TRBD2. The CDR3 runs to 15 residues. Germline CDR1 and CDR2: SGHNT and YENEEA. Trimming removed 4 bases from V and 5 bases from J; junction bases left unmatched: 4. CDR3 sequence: CASSSRTSGRHEQYF. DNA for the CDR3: TGTGCCAGCAGCTCACGGACTAGCGGGAGGCACGAGCAGTACTTC.

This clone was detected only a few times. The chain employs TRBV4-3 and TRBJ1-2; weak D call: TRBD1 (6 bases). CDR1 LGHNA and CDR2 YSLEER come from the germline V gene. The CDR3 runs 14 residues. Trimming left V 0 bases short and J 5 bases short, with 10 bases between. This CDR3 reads CASSQETGLYGYTF. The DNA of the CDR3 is TGCGCCAGCAGCCAAGAGACAGGATTATATGGCTACACCTTC.

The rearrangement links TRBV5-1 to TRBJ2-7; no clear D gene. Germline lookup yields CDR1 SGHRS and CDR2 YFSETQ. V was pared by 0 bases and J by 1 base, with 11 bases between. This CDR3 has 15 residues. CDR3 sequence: CASSLDGRQSYEQYF. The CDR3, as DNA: TGCGCCAGCAGCTTGGATGGTCGCCAGTCCTACGAGCAGTACTTC.

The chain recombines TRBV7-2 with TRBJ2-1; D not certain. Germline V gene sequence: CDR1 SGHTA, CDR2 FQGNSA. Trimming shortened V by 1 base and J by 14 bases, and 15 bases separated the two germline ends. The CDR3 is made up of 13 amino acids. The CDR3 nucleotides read TGTGCCAGCAGCTTAGAGGGCTTCGAGGCGGAGTTCTTC. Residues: CASSLEGFEAEFF. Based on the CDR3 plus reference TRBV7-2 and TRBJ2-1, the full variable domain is GAGVSQSPSNKVTEKGKDVELRCDPISGHTALYWYRQSLGQGLEFLIYFQGNSAPDKSGLPSDRFSAERTGGSVSTLTIQRTQQEDSAVYLCASSLEGFEAEFFGPGTRLTVL.

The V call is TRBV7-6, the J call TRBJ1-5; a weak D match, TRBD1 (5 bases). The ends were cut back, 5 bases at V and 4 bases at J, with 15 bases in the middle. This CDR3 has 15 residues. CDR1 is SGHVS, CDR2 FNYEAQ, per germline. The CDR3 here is CASSPGGEANQPQHF. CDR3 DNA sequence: TGTGCCAGCAGCCCCGGGGGGGAAGCAAATCAGCCCCAGCATTTT.

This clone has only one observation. The CDR3 is CASRTRTSPLHF. The CDR3 DNA reads as TGTGCCAGCCGGACGCGGACTTCACCCCTCCACTTT. The chain is built from TRBV6-5 and TRBJ1-6; D unresolved. V was trimmed by 8 bases and J by 9 bases, leaving 11 bases between them. The CDR3 extends over 12 amino acids. Germline V gene sequence: CDR1 MNHEY, CDR2 SVGAGI.

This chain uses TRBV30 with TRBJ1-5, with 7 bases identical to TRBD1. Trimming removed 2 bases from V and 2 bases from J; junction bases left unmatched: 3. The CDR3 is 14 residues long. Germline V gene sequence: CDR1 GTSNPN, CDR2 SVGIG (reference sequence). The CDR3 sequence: CAWSTTGGNQPQHF. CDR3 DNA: TGTGCCTGGAGTACCACAGGGGGCAATCAGCCCCAGCATTTT.

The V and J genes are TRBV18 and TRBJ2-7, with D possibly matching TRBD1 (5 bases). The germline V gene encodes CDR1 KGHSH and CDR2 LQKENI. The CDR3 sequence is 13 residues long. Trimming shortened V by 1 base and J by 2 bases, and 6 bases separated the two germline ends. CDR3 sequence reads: CASSPLGAYEQYF. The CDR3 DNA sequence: TGTGCCAGCTCACCACTAGGGGCCTACGAGCAGTACTTC.

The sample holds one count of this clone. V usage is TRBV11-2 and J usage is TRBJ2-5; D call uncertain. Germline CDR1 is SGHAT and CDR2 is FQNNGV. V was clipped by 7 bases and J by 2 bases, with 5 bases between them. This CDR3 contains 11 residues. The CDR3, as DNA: TGTGCCAGCAAGGAACAAGAGACCCAGTACTTC. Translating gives CASKEQETQYF.

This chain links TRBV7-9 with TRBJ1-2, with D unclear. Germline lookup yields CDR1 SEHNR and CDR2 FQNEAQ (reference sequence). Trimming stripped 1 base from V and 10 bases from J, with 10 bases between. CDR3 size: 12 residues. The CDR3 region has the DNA TGTGCCAGCAGCTTAGATGCAGCCGACTACACCTTC. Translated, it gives CASSLDAADYTF.

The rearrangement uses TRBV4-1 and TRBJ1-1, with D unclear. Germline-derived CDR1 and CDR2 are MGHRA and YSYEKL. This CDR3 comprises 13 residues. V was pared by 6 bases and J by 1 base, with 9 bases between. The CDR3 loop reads CASSYGKNTEAFF. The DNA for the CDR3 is TGCGCCAGCAGTTACGGGAAGAACACTGAAGCTTTCTTT.

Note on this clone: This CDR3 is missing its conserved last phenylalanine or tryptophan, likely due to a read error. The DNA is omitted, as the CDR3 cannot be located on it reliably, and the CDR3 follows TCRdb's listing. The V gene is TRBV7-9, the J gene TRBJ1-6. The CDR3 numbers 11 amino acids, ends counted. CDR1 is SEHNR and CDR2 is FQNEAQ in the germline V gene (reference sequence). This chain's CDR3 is CASSLEGPLYL.

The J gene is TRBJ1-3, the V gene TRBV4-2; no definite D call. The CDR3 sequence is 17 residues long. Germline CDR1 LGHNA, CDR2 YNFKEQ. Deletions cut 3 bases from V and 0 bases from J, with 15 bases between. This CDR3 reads CASSQRIDSSSGNTIYF. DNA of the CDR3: TGTGCCAGCAGCCAGAGAATCGACTCGAGCTCTGGAAACACCATATATTTT.

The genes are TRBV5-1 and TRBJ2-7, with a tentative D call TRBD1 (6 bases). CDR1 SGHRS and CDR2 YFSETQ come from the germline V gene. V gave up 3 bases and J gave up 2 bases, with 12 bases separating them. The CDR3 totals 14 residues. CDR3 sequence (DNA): TGCGCCAGCAGCTCCAGGCAGGGGACCTACGAGCAGTACTTC. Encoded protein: CASSSRQGTYEQYF. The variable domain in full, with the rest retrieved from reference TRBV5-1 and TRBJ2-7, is KAGVTQTPRYLIKTRGQQVTLSCSPISGHRSVSWYQQTPGQGLQFLFEYFSETQRNKGNFPGRFSGRQFSNSRSEMNVSTLELGDSALYLCASSSRQGTYEQYFGPGTRLTVT.

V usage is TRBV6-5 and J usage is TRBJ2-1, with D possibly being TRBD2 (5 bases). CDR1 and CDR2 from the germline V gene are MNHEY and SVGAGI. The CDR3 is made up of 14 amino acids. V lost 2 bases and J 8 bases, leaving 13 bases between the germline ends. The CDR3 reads CASSYRSGFHEQFF. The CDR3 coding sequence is TGTGCCAGCAGTTACAGATCGGGGTTCCATGAGCAGTTCTTC.

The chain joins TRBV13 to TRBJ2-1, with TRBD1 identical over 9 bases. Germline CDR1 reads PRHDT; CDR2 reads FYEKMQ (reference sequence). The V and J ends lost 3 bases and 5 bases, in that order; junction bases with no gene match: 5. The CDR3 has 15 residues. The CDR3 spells CASSLGQGLNNEQFF. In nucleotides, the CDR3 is TGTGCCAGCAGCTTGGGACAGGGACTTAACAATGAGCAGTTCTTC.

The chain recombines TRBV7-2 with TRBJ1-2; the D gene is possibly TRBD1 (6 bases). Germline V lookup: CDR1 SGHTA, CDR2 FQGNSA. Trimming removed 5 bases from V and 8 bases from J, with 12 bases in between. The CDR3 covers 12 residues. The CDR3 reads CASSLTGKGYTF. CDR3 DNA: TGTGCCAGCAGCCTTACAGGGAAAGGCTACACCTTC.

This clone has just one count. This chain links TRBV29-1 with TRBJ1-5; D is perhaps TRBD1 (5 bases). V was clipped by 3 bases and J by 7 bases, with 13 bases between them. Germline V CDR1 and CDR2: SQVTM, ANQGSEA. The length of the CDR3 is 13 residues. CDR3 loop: CSVETQGGQPQHF. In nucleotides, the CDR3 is TGCAGCGTTGAGACGCAGGGTGGACAGCCCCAGCATTTT.

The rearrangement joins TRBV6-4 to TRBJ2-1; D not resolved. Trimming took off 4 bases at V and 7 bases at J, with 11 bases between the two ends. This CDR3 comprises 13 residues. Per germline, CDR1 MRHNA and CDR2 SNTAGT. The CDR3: CASSAGLGNEQFF. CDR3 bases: TGTGCCAGCAGTGCGGGTTTGGGGAATGAGCAGTTCTTC.

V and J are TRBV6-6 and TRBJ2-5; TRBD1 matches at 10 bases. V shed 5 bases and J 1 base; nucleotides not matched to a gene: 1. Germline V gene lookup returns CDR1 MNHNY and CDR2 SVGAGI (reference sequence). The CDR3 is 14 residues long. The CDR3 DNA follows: TGTGCCAGCAGTGACAGGGGGCCCCAAGAGACCCAGTACTTC. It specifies CASSDRGPQETQYF.

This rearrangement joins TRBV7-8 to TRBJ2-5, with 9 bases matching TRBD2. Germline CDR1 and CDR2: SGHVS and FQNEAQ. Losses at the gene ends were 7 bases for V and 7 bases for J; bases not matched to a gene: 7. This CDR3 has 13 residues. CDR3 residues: CASTSSGGGTQYF. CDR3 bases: TGTGCCAGCACTAGTAGCGGGGGTGGGACCCAGTACTTC.

The DNA for the CDR3 is TGTGCCAGCAGCTTGACTGAAAATGGCTACACCTTC. Protein: CASSLTENGYTF. V is TRBV7-9 and J is TRBJ1-2; D ambiguous. The CDR3 has 12 amino acids. Germline-derived CDR1 and CDR2 are SEHNR and FQNEAQ (reference sequence). V lost 3 bases and J lost 6, with 8 bases in between.

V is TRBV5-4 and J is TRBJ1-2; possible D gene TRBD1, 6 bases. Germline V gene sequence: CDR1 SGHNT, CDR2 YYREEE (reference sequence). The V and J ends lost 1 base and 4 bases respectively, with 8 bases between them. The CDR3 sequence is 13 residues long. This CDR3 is CASSLQGIYGYTF. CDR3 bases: TGTGCCAGCAGCTTGCAGGGGATCTATGGCTACACCTTC.

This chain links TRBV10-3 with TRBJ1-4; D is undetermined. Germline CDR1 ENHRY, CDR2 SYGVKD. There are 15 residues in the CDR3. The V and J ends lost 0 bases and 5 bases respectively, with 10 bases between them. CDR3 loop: CAISESEKANEKLFF. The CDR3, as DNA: TGTGCCATCAGTGAGTCGGAGAAGGCGAATGAAAAACTGTTTTTT.

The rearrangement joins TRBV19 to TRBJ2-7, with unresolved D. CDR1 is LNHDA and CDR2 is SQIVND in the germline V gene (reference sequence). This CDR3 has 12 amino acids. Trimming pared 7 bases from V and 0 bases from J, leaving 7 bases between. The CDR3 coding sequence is TGTGCCAGTATTGGCAGCTCCTACGAGCAGTACTTC. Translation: CASIGSSYEQYF. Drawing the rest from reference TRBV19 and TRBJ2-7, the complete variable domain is DGGITQSPKYLFRKEGQNVTLSCEQNLNHDAMYWYRQDPGQGLRLIYYSQIVNDFQKGDIAEGYSVSREKKESFPLTVTSAQKNPTAFYLCASIGSSYEQYFGPGTRLTVT.

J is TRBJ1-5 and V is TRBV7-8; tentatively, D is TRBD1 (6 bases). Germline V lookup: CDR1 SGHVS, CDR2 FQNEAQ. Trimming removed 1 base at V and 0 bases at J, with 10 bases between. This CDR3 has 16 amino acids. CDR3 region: CASSLEDSYSNQPQHF. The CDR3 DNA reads TGTGCCAGCAGCTTAGAGGACAGTTATAGCAATCAGCCCCAGCATTTT.

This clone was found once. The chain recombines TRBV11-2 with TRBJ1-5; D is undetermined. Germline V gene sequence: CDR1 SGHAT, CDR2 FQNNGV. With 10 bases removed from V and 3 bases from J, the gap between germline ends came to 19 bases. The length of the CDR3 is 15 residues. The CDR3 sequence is CATSAELVDNQPQHF. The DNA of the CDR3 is TGTGCCACGAGTGCAGAACTAGTAGACAATCAGCCCCAGCATTTT.

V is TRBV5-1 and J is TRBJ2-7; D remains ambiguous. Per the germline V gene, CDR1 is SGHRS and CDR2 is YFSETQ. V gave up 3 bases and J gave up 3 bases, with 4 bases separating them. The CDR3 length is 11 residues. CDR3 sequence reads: CASSSLYEQYF. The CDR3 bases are TGCGCCAGCAGCTCGCTCTACGAGCAGTACTTC.

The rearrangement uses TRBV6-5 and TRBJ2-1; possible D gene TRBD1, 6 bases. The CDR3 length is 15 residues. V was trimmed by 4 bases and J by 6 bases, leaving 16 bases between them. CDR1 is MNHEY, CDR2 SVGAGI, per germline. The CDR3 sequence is CASSSYRVISNEQFF. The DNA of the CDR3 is TGTGCCAGCAGTTCTTACAGGGTGATTAGCAATGAGCAGTTCTTC.

The CDR3 is CASSLNLGGEAFF. CDR3 in DNA: TGTGCCAGCAGTTTAAACTTAGGGGGTGAAGCTTTCTTT. The J gene is TRBJ1-1, the V gene TRBV27; the D gene is possibly TRBD1 (6 bases). Germline CDR1 and CDR2: MNHEY and SMNVEV (reference sequence). The CDR3 is made up of 13 amino acids. Deletions cut 2 bases from V and 7 bases from J, with 11 bases between.

Written as DNA, the CDR3 is TGTGCCAGCAGTTTATCGCCAGGGCACTCCTACGAGCAGTACTTC. Protein sequence: CASSLSPGHSYEQYF. This chain connects TRBV27 to TRBJ2-7; TRBD1 might be the D (5 bases). The CDR3 has 15 residues. Germline CDR1 reads MNHEY; CDR2 reads SMNVEV (reference sequence). With 0 bases removed from V and 0 bases from J, the gap between germline ends came to 9 bases.